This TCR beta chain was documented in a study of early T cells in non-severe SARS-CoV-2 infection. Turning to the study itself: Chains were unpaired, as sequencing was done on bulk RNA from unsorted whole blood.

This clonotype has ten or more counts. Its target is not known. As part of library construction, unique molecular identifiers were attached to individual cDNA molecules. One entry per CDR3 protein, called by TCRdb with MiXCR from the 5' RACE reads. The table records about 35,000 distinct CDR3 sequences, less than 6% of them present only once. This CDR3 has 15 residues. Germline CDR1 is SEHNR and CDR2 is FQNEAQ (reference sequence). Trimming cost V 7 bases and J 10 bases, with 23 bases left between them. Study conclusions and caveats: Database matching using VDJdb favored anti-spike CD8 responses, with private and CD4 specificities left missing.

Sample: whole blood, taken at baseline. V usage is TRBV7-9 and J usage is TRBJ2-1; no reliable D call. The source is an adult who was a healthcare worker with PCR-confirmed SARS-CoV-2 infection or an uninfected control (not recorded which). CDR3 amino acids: CASTSTAATKEEQFF. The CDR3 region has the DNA TGTGCCAGCACCTCGACGGCGGCTACCAAGGAGGAGCAGTTCTTC.